These T cell receptor beta chains were read from a single sample in a study of CD8 T cells in Susac syndrome. TCRdb independently ran MiXCR on the immunoSEQ multiplex PCR reads; one entry per CDR3 protein. The sample lists 100,000 or so distinct CDR3 sequences, nearly 97% occurring once. Input material: CD8+ T cells from PBMCs. The source of these receptors is a human donor with Susac syndrome. Each CDR3 is given with its conserved first and last residue. The order of the fields is clone size, J gene, V gene, D gene, CDR3 DNA, CDR3 protein. The D gene is left open where the match is weak. Some rows mark clone size as missing; the rest say once, few, many or name a class of expanded clone.

>NA|TRBJ2-3|TRBV12-5|TRBD1
TGTGCTAGTGGTAGACAGGGACCTAGCACAGATACGCAGTATTTT
CASGRQGPSTDTQYF
>NA|TRBJ2-7|TRBV3-1|NA
TGTGCCAGCAGCCCCCCAAGGGGACCCCACTCCTACGAGCAGTACTTC
CASSPPRGPHSYEQYF
>NA|TRBJ1-1|TRBV5-1|NA
TGCGCCAGCAGCTTGTTGGGGAATCCAGCCGAAGCTTTCTTT
CASSLLGNPAEAFF
>NA|TRBJ1-1|TRBV5-4|TRBD1
TGTGCCAGCAGCTGGGGGACAGGGGATGAAGCTTTCTTT
CASSWGTGDEAFF
>NA|TRBJ2-7|TRBV29-1|TRBD1
TGCAGCGTTGGTACAGGGGGGTCCTACGAGCAGTACTTC
CSVGTGGSYEQYF
>NA|TRBJ1-1|TRBV7-2|NA
TGTGCCAGCAGCTTTCAGGGATTCACTGAAGCTTTCTTT
CASSFQGFTEAFF
>once|TRBJ2-5|TRBV7-2|NA
TGTGCCAGCAGCTCCGGCGGCAGCCAAGAGACCCAGTACTTC
CASSSGGSQETQYF
>NA|TRBJ2-5|TRBV14|NA
TGTGCCAGCAGCCAGGACCGGGGTGAGACCCAGTACTTC
CASSQDRGETQYF
>NA|TRBJ2-3|TRBV29-1|TRBD2
TGCAGCGTCCTTGGGGCGGGACTAGCGGGGAAAGTTGATACGCAGTATTTT
CSVLGAGLAGKVDTQYF
>NA|TRBJ2-1|TRBV18|NA
TGTGCCAGCTCACCACAGGGGAAAGAGTTCTTC
CASSPQGKEFF
>NA|TRBJ2-5|TRBV4-1|NA
TGCGCCAGCAGCCAAGATCGGCGGGGGCGATACTACCCAGAGACCCAGTACTTC
CASSQDRRGRYYPETQYF